The T cell receptor beta chain under discussion was sequenced for a study of T-cell memory formation after mild COVID-19. CDR3 length equals 14 residues. Germline V gene data show CDR1 as SGHTA and CDR2 as FQGNSA. V lost 5 bases and J 7 bases, leaving 15 bases between the germline ends. This clonotype was seen only a few times. TCRdb ran MiXCR on the 5' RACE reads and lists one entry per CDR3 protein. The profile shows roughly 130,000 distinct CDR3 sequences, about 18% of them singletons. The genes are TRBV7-2 and TRBJ1-5, with D perhaps matching TRBD1 (5 bases). Sequences were obtained from PBMCs or a T cell subset sorted from them (not recorded which). The clonotype originates from a man younger than 30 who had mild COVID-19 (a few samples of this study predate the infection). Cell type and time point are not known. Written as DNA, the CDR3 is TGTGCCAGCAGCCCCGGATGGGCAGGGCAGCCCCAGCATTTT. Protein product: CASSPGWAGQPQHF.